The T cell receptor beta chain under discussion was sequenced for a study of cytomegalovirus exposure and HLA in healthy donors. Findings and caveats of the study: The investigators catalogued 164 TCR beta chains as cytomegalovirus-associated. In a later analysis, specific HLA alleles were associated with 15,000 to 20,000 TCR beta sequences at a 0.05 false discovery rate.

Germline lookup yields CDR1 SGDLS and CDR2 YYNGEE. V was clipped by 2 bases and J by 6 bases, with 18 bases between them. This CDR3 has 16 residues. 60 Vbeta and 13 Jbeta primers were used in PCR. Assay used: immunoSEQ multiplex PCR; TCRdb lists only in-frame clones, some missing. Among about 140,000 clones, approximately 82% were seen once, and the ten largest hold 1.9%. To note about this clone: Its specificity is not known.

The specimen sequenced was PBMCs. This TCR was sampled from a woman between 40 and 55 years old in good health and CMV-seronegative. The rearrangement joins TRBV9 to TRBJ2-1, with D possibly matching TRBD1 (6 bases). The CDR3 sequence: CASSVFGQGSSNEQFF. The CDR3 DNA is TGTGCCAGCAGCGTGTTCGGGCAGGGGTCCAGCAATGAGCAGTTCTTC.